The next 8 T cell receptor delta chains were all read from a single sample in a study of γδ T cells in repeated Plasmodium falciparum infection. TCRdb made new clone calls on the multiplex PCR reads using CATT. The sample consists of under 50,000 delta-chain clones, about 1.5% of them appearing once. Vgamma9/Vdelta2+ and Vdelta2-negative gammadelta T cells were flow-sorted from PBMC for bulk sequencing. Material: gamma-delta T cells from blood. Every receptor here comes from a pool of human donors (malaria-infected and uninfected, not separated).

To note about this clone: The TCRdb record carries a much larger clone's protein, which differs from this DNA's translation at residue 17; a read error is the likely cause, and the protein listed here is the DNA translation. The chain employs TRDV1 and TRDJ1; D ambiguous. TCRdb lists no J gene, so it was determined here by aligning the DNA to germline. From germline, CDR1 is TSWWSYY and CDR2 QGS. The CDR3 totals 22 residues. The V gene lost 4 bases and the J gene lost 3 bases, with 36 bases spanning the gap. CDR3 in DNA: TGTGCTCTTGGGGGAAAGAGGATTTACGTCGCTGAGAAAGATTGGTACCCCGATAAACTCATCTTT. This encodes CALGGKRIYVAEKDWYPDKLIF.

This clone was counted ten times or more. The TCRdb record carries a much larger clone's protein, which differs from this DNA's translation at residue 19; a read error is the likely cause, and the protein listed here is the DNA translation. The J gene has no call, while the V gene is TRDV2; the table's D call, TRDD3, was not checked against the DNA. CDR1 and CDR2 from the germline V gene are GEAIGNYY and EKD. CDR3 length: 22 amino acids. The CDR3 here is CACDDVQSEDTNSSWDTRHMFF. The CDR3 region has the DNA TGTGCCTGTGACGACGTCCAATCCGAGGATACGAACTCATCCTGGGACACCCGACATATGTTTTTC.

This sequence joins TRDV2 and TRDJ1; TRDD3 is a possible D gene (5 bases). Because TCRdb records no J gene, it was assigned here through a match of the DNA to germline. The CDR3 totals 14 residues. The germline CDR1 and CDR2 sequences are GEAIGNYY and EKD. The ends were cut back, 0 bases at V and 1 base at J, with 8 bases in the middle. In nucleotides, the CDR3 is TGTGCCTGTGACACCGTGGGGTCCACCGATAAACTCATCTTT. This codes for CACDTVGSTDKLIF.

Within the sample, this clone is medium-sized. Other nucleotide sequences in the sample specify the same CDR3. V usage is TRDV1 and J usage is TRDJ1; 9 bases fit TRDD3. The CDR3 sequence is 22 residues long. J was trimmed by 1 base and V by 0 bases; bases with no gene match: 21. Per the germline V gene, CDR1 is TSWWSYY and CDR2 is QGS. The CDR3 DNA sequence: TGTGCTCTTGGGGAACTAAAGGCCTCCTTGGCTGGGGGATTCACCTGCACCGATAAACTCATCTTT. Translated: CALGELKASLAGGFTCTDKLIF.

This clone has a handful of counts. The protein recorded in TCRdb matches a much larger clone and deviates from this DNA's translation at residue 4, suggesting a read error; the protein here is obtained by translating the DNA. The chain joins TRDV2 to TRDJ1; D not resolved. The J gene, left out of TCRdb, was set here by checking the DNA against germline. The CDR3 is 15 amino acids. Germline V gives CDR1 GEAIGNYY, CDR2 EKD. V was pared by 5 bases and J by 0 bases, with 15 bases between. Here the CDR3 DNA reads TGTGCCTGTGGCACACGTTCTTTGTACACCGATAAACTCATCTTT. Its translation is CACGTRSLYTDKLIF.

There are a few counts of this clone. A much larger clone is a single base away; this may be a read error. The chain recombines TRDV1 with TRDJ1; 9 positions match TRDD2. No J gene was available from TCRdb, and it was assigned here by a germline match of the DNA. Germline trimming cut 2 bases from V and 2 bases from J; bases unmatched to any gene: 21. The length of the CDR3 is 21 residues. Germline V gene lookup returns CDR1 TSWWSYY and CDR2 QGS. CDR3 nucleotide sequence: TGTGCTCTTGGGGAATTGGCCTTCCTACCGCCACGGCTGGGAATTACCGATAAACTCATCTTT. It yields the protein CALGELAFLPPRLGITDKLIF.

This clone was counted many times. The CDR3 loop is CALTVPTRRLGDTDKLIF. The CDR3 DNA is TGTGCTCTTACGGTCCCTACGAGGAGACTGGGGGATACCGATAAACTCATCTTT. V and J are TRDV1 and TRDJ1, with TRDD3 matching 10 bases. J was trimmed by 2 bases and V by 8 bases; bases with no gene match: 17. CDR1 is TSWWSYY and CDR2 is QGS in the germline V gene. The CDR3 contains 18 residues.

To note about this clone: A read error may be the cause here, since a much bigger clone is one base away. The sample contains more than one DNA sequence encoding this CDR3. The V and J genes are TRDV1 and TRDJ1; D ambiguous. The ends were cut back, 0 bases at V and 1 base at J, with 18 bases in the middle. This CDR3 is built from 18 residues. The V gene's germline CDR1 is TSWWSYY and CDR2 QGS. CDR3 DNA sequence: TGTGCTCTTGGGGAACTAACCCGACGCCGAGTACCCACCGATAAACTCATCTTT. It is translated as CALGELTRRRVPTDKLIF.